The 28 T cell receptor beta chains given below trace back to one sample, sequenced in a study of vaccination effects on CD4 cells after COVID-19. These TCRs' antigens remain unknown. The method was immunoSEQ multiplex PCR; TCRdb's version includes in-frame clones alone and lacks a portion of them. Of some 50,000 clones in the sample, under 85% are singletons; the top ten hold 5% to 5.5%. Following an approximately ten-day culture, CD4+ T cells were purified. This person caught SARS-CoV-2 sometime from March to December 2020, and PCR testing confirmed the infection. Everyone in the study got two shots of either the BNT162b2 or mRNA-1273 vaccine. The sample in question was CD4+ T cells from PBMCs cultured without peptide, obtained after COVID-19 vaccination. The receptors derive from a human donor who had a prior SARS-CoV-2 infection.

The J gene is TRBJ2-2, the V gene TRBV29-1; D gene uncertain. The CDR3 spans 13 residues. CDR1 and CDR2 (germline): SQVTM, ANQGSEA. Trimming took 4 bases from V and 2 from J, leaving 8 bases between them. CDR3 DNA: TGCAGCGTTGTGGCAGAAAACACCGGGGAGCTGTTTTTT. It translates to CSVVAENTGELFF.

CDR3 loop: CASSLVGRGGETQYF. CDR3 DNA: TGTGCCAGCAGCTTAGTGGGCAGGGGGGGGGAGACCCAGTACTTC. J is TRBJ2-5 and V is TRBV11-2; D tentatively fits TRBD1 or TRBD2 (7 bases each). Germline CDR1 reads SGHAT; CDR2 reads FQNNGV. Trimming pared 1 base from V and 5 bases from J, leaving 14 bases between. CDR3 size: 15 residues.

The rearrangement joins TRBV4-1 to TRBJ2-7; 8 nucleotides match TRBD2. Trimming took 3 bases from V and 3 from J; bases not matched to a gene: 7. The CDR3 extends over 15 amino acids. The V gene's germline CDR1 is MGHRA and CDR2 YSYEKL. CDR3: CASSQIAGPYYEQYF. The CDR3 region has the DNA TGCGCCAGCAGCCAGATAGCGGGACCTTACTACGAGCAGTACTTC.

CDR3 sequence (DNA): TGTGCCAGCAGTTCGCCGCAGGGTGGGTCAGATACGCAGTATTTT. It codes for CASSSPQGGSDTQYF. J is TRBJ2-3 and V is TRBV6-6; D possibly corresponds to TRBD1 (5 bases). This CDR3 comprises 15 residues. Germline CDR1 reads MNHNY; CDR2 reads SVGAGI (reference sequence). Between the trimmed V and J ends, which lost 4 bases and 4 bases, there was a span of 15 bases.

The chain employs TRBV19 and TRBJ1-1; D may be TRBD1 (5 bases). V gave up 3 bases and J gave up 3 bases, with 11 bases separating them. CDR1 is LNHDA, CDR2 SQIVND, per germline (reference sequence). This CDR3 comprises 14 residues. The CDR3 reads CASSIRDLDTEAFF. Written as DNA, the CDR3 is TGTGCCAGTAGTATTCGGGACCTGGACACTGAAGCTTTCTTT.

In the case of this clone: The junction departs from germline at one end; a sequencing error may be responsible. The chain uses TRBV7-7 and TRBJ2-3; D may match TRBD1 or TRBD2 (5 bases each). The CDR3 is 15 amino acids. Germline CDR1 SSHAT, CDR2 FNYEAQ (reference sequence). In DNA, the CDR3 is TGTGCTAGCAGCGAACTAGGGCTAGGGGCAGATACGCAGTATTTT. Amino acids: CASSELGLGADTQYF. Full variable domain (outside the CDR3, taken from reference TRBV7-7 and TRBJ2-3): GAGVSQSPRYKVTKRGQDVTLRCDPISSHATLYWYQQALGQGPEFLTYFNYEAQPDKSGLPSDRFSAERPEGSISTLTIQRTEQRDSAMYRCASSELGLGADTQYFGPGTRLTVL.

CDR3 residues: CASSFGAWGGSYEQYF. The CDR3 region has the DNA TGTGCCAGCAGTTTTGGGGCATGGGGGGGCTCCTACGAGCAGTACTTC. The genes are TRBV5-6 and TRBJ2-7; 7 nucleotides match TRBD2. The CDR3 loop spans 16 amino acids. The V segment lost 5 bases and the J segment 0 bases; nucleotides outside the gene matches: 11. Germline V gene sequence: CDR1 SGHDT, CDR2 YYEEEE.

The chain recombines TRBV5-1 with TRBJ1-4, with unresolved D. The CDR3 is made up of 15 amino acids. From germline, CDR1 is SGHRS and CDR2 YFSETQ. The V and J ends lost 0 bases and 4 bases respectively, with 10 bases between them. The CDR3 is CASSLGQSINEKLFF. The CDR3 DNA follows: TGCGCCAGCAGCTTGGGGCAGTCGATTAATGAAAAACTGTTTTTT.

The chain has TRBV5-3 and TRBJ1-4, with a possible D match to TRBD1 (6 bases). TRBV5-3 has ORF status, its function being uncertain. The V end was cut by 4 bases, the J end by 8 bases, with 24 bases between. This CDR3 has 17 amino acids. Here the CDR3 reads CARSGRTRQDLGEKLFF. The CDR3 coding sequence is TGTGCCAGAAGCGGACGAACCAGACAGGACTTGGGGGAAAAACTGTTTTTT.

This clone was observed a few times. The chain is built from TRBV9 and TRBJ1-6; 10 bases are shared with TRBD1. V dropped 5 bases and J dropped 3; count of bases not matched to a gene: 8. Per germline, CDR1 SGDLS and CDR2 YYNGEE. This CDR3 comprises 17 residues. The CDR3 DNA reads as TGTGCCAGCAGGTTCTCGGGACAGGGGCTCTATAATTCACCCCTCCACTTT. The encoded protein is CASRFSGQGLYNSPLHF.

The V call is TRBV15, the J call TRBJ2-7; tentative D call: TRBD2 (5 bases). Trimming cost V 1 base and J 2 bases, with 9 bases left between them. The CDR3 runs 14 residues. Germline lookup yields CDR1 LNHNV and CDR2 YYDKDF (reference sequence). CDR3 DNA: TGTGCCACCAGCAGAGTTGTGGGAGCCTACGAGCAGTACTTC. Protein sequence: CATSRVVGAYEQYF.

V and J are TRBV3-1 (or the pseudogene TRBV3-2) and TRBJ1-4, with TRBD1 matching over 8 bases. From germline, CDR1 is LGHDT and CDR2 YNNKEL (reference sequence). Trimming removed 4 bases from V and 7 bases from J; junction bases left unmatched: 5. This CDR3 comprises 14 residues. CDR3 sequence reads: CASSLRDRTEKLFF. As DNA, the CDR3 is TGTGCCAGCAGCCTCCGGGACAGGACTGAAAAACTGTTTTTT.

J is TRBJ2-3 and V is TRBV12-5, with a tentative D call TRBD1 (5 bases). This CDR3 comprises 14 residues. Germline CDR1 is LGHNT and CDR2 is FRNRAP. The V and J ends lost 0 bases and 10 bases respectively, with 14 bases between them. The CDR3 nucleotides read TGTGCTAGTGGTTTGGTACGGACACCCTACCCGCAGTATTTT. Amino acids: CASGLVRTPYPQYF.

This chain's CDR3 is CASSQAPQGPYSNQPQHF. CDR3 nucleotides: TGCGCCAGCAGCCAAGCCCCCCAAGGGCCATATAGCAATCAGCCCCAGCATTTT. This rearrangement joins TRBV4-3 to TRBJ1-5; unclear D gene. This CDR3 is 18 amino acids long. Trimming pared 1 base from V and 0 bases from J, leaving 16 bases between. Germline V CDR1 and CDR2: LGHNA, YSLEER.

This clone was observed a few times. The rearrangement uses TRBV12-3 or TRBV12-4 and TRBJ1-2, with a weak D call TRBD1 (5 bases). The CDR3 runs to 13 residues. The ends were cut back, 7 bases at V and 3 bases at J, with 12 bases in the middle. CDR3 in DNA: TGTGCCAGCACCGTGACAGCCGACTATGGCTACACCTTC. Translating it yields CASTVTADYGYTF.

J is TRBJ2-3 and V is TRBV10-3, with TRBD2 matching 9 bases. The CDR3 is made up of 15 amino acids. The germline V gene has CDR1 ENHRY and CDR2 SYGVKD. V lost 4 bases and J lost 3; bases outside the gene matches: 5. The CDR3 loop reads CAISGGRAGTDTQYF. Here the CDR3 DNA reads TGTGCCATCAGTGGCGGGAGGGCCGGAACAGATACGCAGTATTTT.

The chain has TRBV20-1 and TRBJ2-7; D unresolved. Germline V CDR1 and CDR2: DFQATT, SNEGSKA (reference sequence). V was pared by 2 bases and J by 3 bases, with 5 bases between. The CDR3 sequence is 11 residues long. CDR3 protein: CSARLDYEQYF. CDR3 sequence (DNA): TGCAGTGCTAGATTGGACTACGAGCAGTACTTC.

This chain links TRBV7-3 with TRBJ2-2; D tentatively reads TRBD1 or TRBD2 (5 bases each). The germline V gene encodes CDR1 SGHTA and CDR2 FQGTGA. V lost 1 base and J lost 5, with 8 bases in between. This CDR3 has 14 residues. The CDR3 region is CASSLRGWTGELFF. The CDR3 region has the DNA TGTGCCAGCAGCTTAAGGGGGTGGACCGGGGAGCTGTTTTTT. Supplemented by reference TRBV7-3 and TRBJ2-2, the full variable domain reads GAGVSQTPSNKVTEKGKYVELRCDPISGHTALYWYRQSLGQGPEFLIYFQGTGAADDSGLPNDRFFAVRPEGSVSTLKIQRTERGDSAVYLCASSLRGWTGELFFGEGSRLTVL.

CDR3 coding DNA: TGTGCCAGCTCACCAGGGGCAAGAGGCCAAGAGACCCAGTACTTC. It is translated as CASSPGARGQETQYF. The V gene is TRBV18, the J gene TRBJ2-5; D is possibly TRBD1 (5 bases). The ends were cut back, 2 bases at V and 1 base at J, with 11 bases in the middle. Germline V gene data show CDR1 as KGHSH and CDR2 as LQKENI. The CDR3 has 15 amino acids.

The chain has TRBV12-3 or TRBV12-4 and TRBJ2-3; D not resolved. Trimming pared 2 bases from V and 7 bases from J, leaving 10 bases between. The CDR3 has 13 amino acids. In DNA, the CDR3 is TGTGCCAGCAGTTTACCTAGAGCGTATACGCAGTATTTT. As protein: CASSLPRAYTQYF.

This clone was found a few times. The CDR3 spells CAWSATDSYTEAFF. The DNA for the CDR3 is TGTGCCTGGAGTGCCACGGACAGTTACACTGAAGCTTTCTTT. The V call is TRBV30, the J call TRBJ1-1, with D possibly being TRBD1 (6 bases). The ends were cut back, 1 base at V and 3 bases at J, with 12 bases in the middle. Germline CDR1 is GTSNPN and CDR2 is SVGIG (reference sequence). This CDR3 has 14 residues.

V gene TRBV10-3 combines with J gene TRBJ1-5, with 7 bases identical to TRBD1. CDR1 and CDR2 (germline): ENHRY, SYGVKD. V shed 2 bases and J 3 bases; nucleotides not matched to a gene: 4. This CDR3 comprises 15 residues. Written as DNA, the CDR3 is TGTGCCATCAGTGAGGACAGGGCTTACAATCAGCCCCAGCATTTT. Translated, it gives CAISEDRAYNQPQHF.

The chain combines TRBV18 with TRBJ1-2; D unclear. Germline V gives CDR1 KGHSH, CDR2 LQKENI. The CDR3 is 15 residues long. V lost 2 bases, J lost 1 base, and 11 bases lay in between. In nucleotides, the CDR3 is TGTGCCAGCTCACCAGTTACTGGGGTTAACTATGGCTACACCTTC. It specifies CASSPVTGVNYGYTF.

This clone showed up just once. The chain has TRBV11-1 and TRBJ2-7, with 9 bases fitting TRBD2. The ends lost 5 bases at V and 3 bases at J; junction bases unmatched: 8. The CDR3 sequence is 15 residues long. Looked up from germline, CDR1 is SGHAT and CDR2 is FQDESV (reference sequence). CDR3 DNA sequence: TGTGCCAGCAGCGCACGCGGGACTAGCCGCTACGAGCAGTACTTC. Translating it yields CASSARGTSRYEQYF.

The chain recombines TRBV12-3 or TRBV12-4 with TRBJ1-1, with 7 bases identical to TRBD1. The J segment lost 4 bases and the V segment lost 7 bases, leaving 3 bases of the junction unmatched. The CDR3 loop spans 12 amino acids. CDR3 residues: CASTQGTTEAFF. The CDR3 bases are TGTGCCAGCACACAGGGGACCACTGAAGCTTTCTTT.

V and J are TRBV18 and TRBJ1-1, with D uncertain. Germline assignment: CDR1 KGHSH and CDR2 LQKENI. Trimming left V 3 bases short and J 5 bases short, with 7 bases between. The CDR3 has 12 residues. CDR3: CASSPLGTEAFF. CDR3 bases: TGTGCCAGCTCACCCCTGGGGACTGAAGCTTTCTTT.

This rearrangement joins TRBV7-9 to TRBJ1-1; 8 bases line up with TRBD1. The junction had 9 bases not matched to a gene; V was cut back by 8 bases and J by 4 bases. The CDR3 spans 14 residues. Germline assignment: CDR1 SEHNR and CDR2 FQNEAQ (reference sequence). CDR3 in DNA: TGTGCCAGCTATACGACAGGGGACGGCACTGAAGCTTTCTTT. It is translated as CASYTTGDGTEAFF.

The chain employs TRBV2 and TRBJ1-6, with D unresolved. The CDR3 spans 13 residues. Trimming cost V 7 bases and J 7 bases, with 11 bases left between them. Looked up from germline, CDR1 is SNHLY and CDR2 is FYNNEI. CDR3 loop: CASTKETNSPLHF. In DNA, the CDR3 is TGTGCCAGCACCAAGGAGACGAATTCACCCCTCCACTTT. Full variable domain (outside the CDR3, taken from reference TRBV2 and TRBJ1-6): EPEVTQTPSHQVTQMGQEVILRCVPISNHLYFYWYRQILGQKVEFLVSFYNNEISEKSEIFDDQFSVERPDGSNFTLKIRSTKLEDSAMYFCASTKETNSPLHFGNGTRLTVT.